Listed below are T cell receptor beta chains from one sample, sequenced in a study of T-cell memory formation after mild COVID-19. MiXCR, applied by TCRdb to the 5' RACE reads, yields one record per CDR3 protein. The sample includes 550,000 to 700,000 distinct CDR3 sequences, over 15% of them seen just once. The sequenced sample consisted of PBMCs or a T cell subset sorted from them (not recorded which). All receptors come from an adult woman who had mild COVID-19 (a few samples of this study predate the infection). Cell type and time point are not known. CDR3s include the opening cysteine and the closing phenylalanine or tryptophan. Fields, in order: CDR3 length, D gene, J gene, clone size, V gene, CDR3 DNA, CDR3 protein. D genes are given only for firm matches. The size field is filled for only some rows; it gives once, few, many or a size class.

cdr3_length: 14; d_call: .; j_call: TRBJ2-3; clone_size: .; v_call: TRBV9; cdr3_nt: TGTGCCAGCTCCTTCGGGGAGGGCACAGATACGCAGTATTTT; cdr3_aa: CASSFGEGTDTQYF
cdr3_length: 15; d_call: .; j_call: TRBJ2-3; clone_size: few; v_call: TRBV30; cdr3_nt: TGTGCCTGGAGCCTGCGGACCACTAGCACAGATACGCAGTATTTT; cdr3_aa: CAWSLRTTSTDTQYF
cdr3_length: 13; d_call: .; j_call: TRBJ1-1; clone_size: .; v_call: TRBV7-9; cdr3_nt: TGTGCCAGCGGGGACGTAGGGAACACTGAAGCTTTCTTT; cdr3_aa: CASGDVGNTEAFF
cdr3_length: 14; d_call: .; j_call: TRBJ1-1; clone_size: few; v_call: TRBV12-3/TRBV12-4; cdr3_nt: TGTGCCAGCAGTCTCAAAACCATGAACACTGAAGCTTTCTTT; cdr3_aa: CASSLKTMNTEAFF
cdr3_length: 14; d_call: .; j_call: TRBJ2-4; clone_size: few; v_call: TRBV23-1; cdr3_nt: TGCGCCAGCAGTCAATCCCCACCGCTCCACATTCAGTACTTC; cdr3_aa: CASSQSPPLHIQYF
cdr3_length: 13; d_call: .; j_call: TRBJ2-4; clone_size: few; v_call: TRBV5-1; cdr3_nt: TGCGCCAGCAGTTGGGAGTCCAAAAACATTCAGTACTTC; cdr3_aa: CASSWESKNIQYF
cdr3_length: 16; d_call: TRBD1; j_call: TRBJ1-5; clone_size: .; v_call: TRBV4-1; cdr3_nt: TGCGCCAGCAGCCGCATTACCGACAGGGGGGTACAGCCCCAGCATTTT; cdr3_aa: CASSRITDRGVQPQHF
cdr3_length: 14; d_call: .; j_call: TRBJ2-5; clone_size: few; v_call: TRBV2; cdr3_nt: TGTGCCATCTCCCTGGTGGACGGCTCGGAGACCCAGTACTTC; cdr3_aa: CAISLVDGSETQYF
cdr3_length: 13; d_call: .; j_call: TRBJ2-5; clone_size: .; v_call: TRBV14; cdr3_nt: TGTGCCAGCAGAATAGGAGGGACTGAGACCCAGTACTTC; cdr3_aa: CASRIGGTETQYF
cdr3_length: 18; d_call: TRBD1; j_call: TRBJ2-4; clone_size: few; v_call: TRBV7-9; cdr3_nt: TGTGCCAGCAGCTTAAGGACAGGGGAAGAGGGAGCCAAAAACATTCAGTACTTC; cdr3_aa: CASSLRTGEEGAKNIQYF
cdr3_length: 16; d_call: .; j_call: TRBJ1-2; clone_size: .; v_call: TRBV27; cdr3_nt: TGTGCCAGGAGTTTTCTCCCCGGGGGCGCCGGGTATGGCTACACCTTC; cdr3_aa: CARSFLPGGAGYGYTF
cdr3_length: 18; d_call: TRBD1; j_call: TRBJ1-4; clone_size: few; v_call: TRBV4-1; cdr3_nt: TGCGCCAGCAGCCAAGATCTTATGTTGGACAGGATTTTTGAAAAACTGTTTTTT; cdr3_aa: CASSQDLMLDRIFEKLFF
cdr3_length: 16; d_call: TRBD1; j_call: TRBJ2-1; clone_size: .; v_call: TRBV11-3; cdr3_nt: TGTGCCAGCAGCTTGAGGGGGCTGGGGTCCTACAATGAGCAGTTCTTC; cdr3_aa: CASSLRGLGSYNEQFF
cdr3_length: 15; d_call: TRBD2; j_call: TRBJ2-1; clone_size: few; v_call: TRBV5-1; cdr3_nt: TGCGCCAGCAGCTCCGGTACGGGACGGGGGGATGAGCAGTTCTTC; cdr3_aa: CASSSGTGRGDEQFF
cdr3_length: 13; d_call: TRBD2; j_call: TRBJ2-7; clone_size: .; v_call: TRBV7-2; cdr3_nt: TGTGCCAGCAGCGAAGAACTAGCGAGCGAGCAGTACTTC; cdr3_aa: CASSEELASEQYF
cdr3_length: 14; d_call: .; j_call: TRBJ2-1; clone_size: .; v_call: TRBV30; cdr3_nt: TGTGCCTGGAGCGGGGCCCCCTCCTACAATGAGCAGTTCTTC; cdr3_aa: CAWSGAPSYNEQFF
cdr3_length: 14; d_call: .; j_call: TRBJ2-2; clone_size: .; v_call: TRBV19; cdr3_nt: TGTGCCAGTAGTATAGATCATAGTGACGGGGAGCTGTTTTTT; cdr3_aa: CASSIDHSDGELFF
cdr3_length: 14; d_call: .; j_call: TRBJ2-1; clone_size: .; v_call: TRBV12-3/TRBV12-4; cdr3_nt: TGTGCCAGCAGTCCCTCTTCGGAGGGAGAAAGGCAGTTCTTC; cdr3_aa: CASSPSSEGERQFF
cdr3_length: 16; d_call: TRBD2; j_call: TRBJ2-3; clone_size: few; v_call: TRBV11-2; cdr3_nt: TGTGCCAGCAGCTTTACTAGCGGGACTAGCACAGATACGCAGTATTTT; cdr3_aa: CASSFTSGTSTDTQYF
cdr3_length: 15; d_call: TRBD1; j_call: TRBJ2-3; clone_size: .; v_call: TRBV3-1; cdr3_nt: TGTGCCAGCACAGCTACAGGGGACGTCACGGATACGCAGTATTTT; cdr3_aa: CASTATGDVTDTQYF
cdr3_length: 16; d_call: .; j_call: TRBJ1-2; clone_size: .; v_call: TRBV2; cdr3_nt: TGTGCCAGCAGTGAAGCGCTTCTGGGATCTGGCTATGGCTACACCTTC; cdr3_aa: CASSEALLGSGYGYTF
cdr3_length: 16; d_call: .; j_call: TRBJ1-5; clone_size: .; v_call: TRBV7-8; cdr3_nt: TGTGCCAGCAGCCCGTTCCTGGAGGGGGGGGATCAGCCCCAGCATTTT; cdr3_aa: CASSPFLEGGDQPQHF
cdr3_length: 14; d_call: .; j_call: TRBJ2-3; clone_size: .; v_call: TRBV20-1; cdr3_nt: TGCAGTGCGGCCCTCGGGTTTAGCACAGATACGCAGTATTTT; cdr3_aa: CSAALGFSTDTQYF
cdr3_length: 16; d_call: .; j_call: TRBJ2-6; clone_size: .; v_call: TRBV5-5; cdr3_nt: TGTGCCAGCAGCCATCTCTACGACTCTGGGGCCAACGTCCTGACTTTC; cdr3_aa: CASSHLYDSGANVLTF
cdr3_length: 11; d_call: .; j_call: TRBJ2-1; clone_size: few; v_call: TRBV20-1; cdr3_nt: TGCAGTGCTAGGCGTCTAGCCGAGCAGTTCTTC; cdr3_aa: CSARRLAEQFF
cdr3_length: 11; d_call: .; j_call: TRBJ2-3; clone_size: many; v_call: TRBV28; cdr3_nt: TGTGCCAGCAGCGACACAGATACGCAGTATTTT; cdr3_aa: CASSDTDTQYF
cdr3_length: 15; d_call: .; j_call: TRBJ2-1; clone_size: .; v_call: TRBV10-3; cdr3_nt: TGTGCCATCAGTGTCGGGGGAACATCACCCCCGGAGCAGTTCTTC; cdr3_aa: CAISVGGTSPPEQFF
cdr3_length: 15; d_call: TRBD2; j_call: TRBJ2-1; clone_size: .; v_call: TRBV7-9; cdr3_nt: TGTGCCAGCAGTCGAACCGGGACTAGCGGTCTTCACAAGTTCTTC; cdr3_aa: CASSRTGTSGLHKFF
cdr3_length: 14; d_call: TRBD2; j_call: TRBJ2-3; clone_size: .; v_call: TRBV7-2; cdr3_nt: TGTGCCAGCAGCTCCGCGGGAGGTTCGGATACGCAGTATTTT; cdr3_aa: CASSSAGGSDTQYF
cdr3_length: 16; d_call: .; j_call: TRBJ2-3; clone_size: .; v_call: TRBV20-1; cdr3_nt: TGCAGTGCTAGCGGGCCTGGGAGCGGCTTCGCAGATACGCAGTATTTT; cdr3_aa: CSASGPGSGFADTQYF
cdr3_length: 15; d_call: .; j_call: TRBJ2-5; clone_size: .; v_call: TRBV24-1; cdr3_nt: TGTGCCACCAGTGAGTGGGACCGGCTGGGAGAGACCCAGTACTTC; cdr3_aa: CATSEWDRLGETQYF
cdr3_length: 17; d_call: TRBD2; j_call: TRBJ2-7; clone_size: .; v_call: TRBV4-1; cdr3_nt: TGCGCCAGCAGCTACACCAATGCCGGGACTAGTGACTACGAGCAGTACTTC; cdr3_aa: CASSYTNAGTSDYEQYF
cdr3_length: 15; d_call: .; j_call: TRBJ2-5; clone_size: .; v_call: TRBV4-3; cdr3_nt: TGCGCCAGCAGCCAAGACAGGGGCCCCGGGTGGACCCAGTACTTC; cdr3_aa: CASSQDRGPGWTQYF
cdr3_length: 16; d_call: .; j_call: TRBJ2-3; clone_size: many; v_call: TRBV15; cdr3_nt: TGTGCCACCAGTTCGGTTTCTAGGGCTAGCACAGATACGCAGTATTTT; cdr3_aa: CATSSVSRASTDTQYF
cdr3_length: 18; d_call: .; j_call: TRBJ1-6; clone_size: .; v_call: TRBV18; cdr3_nt: TGTGCCAGCTCACCGGCACTCCAGGGAAACTCCTATAATTCACCCCTCAACTTT; cdr3_aa: CASSPALQGNSYNSPLNF
cdr3_length: 15; d_call: .; j_call: TRBJ2-1; clone_size: many; v_call: TRBV5-1; cdr3_nt: TGCGCCAGCACACCAATACTAGCTTCGGAATATGAGCAGTTCTTC; cdr3_aa: CASTPILASEYEQFF
cdr3_length: 20; d_call: .; j_call: TRBJ2-1; clone_size: few; v_call: TRBV7-9; cdr3_nt: TGTGCCAGCAGCTTATTCTCCGGGGTCGATGGGAGAGGGGGCTACAATGAGCAGTTCTTC; cdr3_aa: CASSLFSGVDGRGGYNEQFF
cdr3_length: 15; d_call: TRBD2; j_call: TRBJ2-3; clone_size: few; v_call: TRBV4-2; cdr3_nt: TGTGCCAGCAGCCAAGGGTCTAGCGGAACAGATACGCAGTATTTT; cdr3_aa: CASSQGSSGTDTQYF
cdr3_length: 15; d_call: TRBD1; j_call: TRBJ1-1; clone_size: .; v_call: TRBV7-8; cdr3_nt: TGTGCCAGCAGCCTCCGGACAGGGGTGAACACTGAAGCTTTCTTT; cdr3_aa: CASSLRTGVNTEAFF
cdr3_length: 15; d_call: .; j_call: TRBJ2-3; clone_size: few; v_call: TRBV7-6; cdr3_nt: TGTGCCAGCAGCTTTTCCCACAGGGACACAGATACGCAGTATTTT; cdr3_aa: CASSFSHRDTDTQYF
cdr3_length: 14; d_call: .; j_call: TRBJ2-1; clone_size: few; v_call: TRBV23-1; cdr3_nt: TGCGCCAGCAGTCAATCGCGAATTTCCAATGAGCAGTTCTTC; cdr3_aa: CASSQSRISNEQFF
cdr3_length: 16; d_call: TRBD2; j_call: TRBJ2-1; clone_size: many; v_call: TRBV7-2; cdr3_nt: TGTGCCAGCAGCTTGGGCGGGAGCCCCTCCTACAATGAGCAGTTCTTC; cdr3_aa: CASSLGGSPSYNEQFF
cdr3_length: 15; d_call: .; j_call: TRBJ1-1; clone_size: .; v_call: TRBV6-6; cdr3_nt: TGTGCCAACTCGTACACAGGTTACATGAACACTGAAGCTTTCTTT; cdr3_aa: CANSYTGYMNTEAFF
cdr3_length: 14; d_call: .; j_call: TRBJ2-3; clone_size: .; v_call: TRBV7-3; cdr3_nt: TGTGCCAGCAGCGCCGGGACTCAGACAGATACGCAGTATTTT; cdr3_aa: CASSAGTQTDTQYF
cdr3_length: 16; d_call: .; j_call: TRBJ2-2; clone_size: .; v_call: TRBV5-1; cdr3_nt: TGCGCCAGCAGCTTGTACGGGACAACGAACACCGGGGAGCTGTTTTTT; cdr3_aa: CASSLYGTTNTGELFF
cdr3_length: 13; d_call: .; j_call: TRBJ2-7; clone_size: .; v_call: TRBV7-2; cdr3_nt: TGTGCCAGCAGCTTAGCCGACGCCTACGAGCAGTACTTC; cdr3_aa: CASSLADAYEQYF
cdr3_length: 12; d_call: .; j_call: TRBJ2-5; clone_size: .; v_call: TRBV20-1; cdr3_nt: TGCAGTGCTACTCGGGGGAAAGAGACCCAGTACTTC; cdr3_aa: CSATRGKETQYF
cdr3_length: 13; d_call: .; j_call: TRBJ1-5; clone_size: .; v_call: TRBV19; cdr3_nt: TGTGCCAGTAGTTCCACCCGTAGTCAGCCCCAGCATTTT; cdr3_aa: CASSSTRSQPQHF